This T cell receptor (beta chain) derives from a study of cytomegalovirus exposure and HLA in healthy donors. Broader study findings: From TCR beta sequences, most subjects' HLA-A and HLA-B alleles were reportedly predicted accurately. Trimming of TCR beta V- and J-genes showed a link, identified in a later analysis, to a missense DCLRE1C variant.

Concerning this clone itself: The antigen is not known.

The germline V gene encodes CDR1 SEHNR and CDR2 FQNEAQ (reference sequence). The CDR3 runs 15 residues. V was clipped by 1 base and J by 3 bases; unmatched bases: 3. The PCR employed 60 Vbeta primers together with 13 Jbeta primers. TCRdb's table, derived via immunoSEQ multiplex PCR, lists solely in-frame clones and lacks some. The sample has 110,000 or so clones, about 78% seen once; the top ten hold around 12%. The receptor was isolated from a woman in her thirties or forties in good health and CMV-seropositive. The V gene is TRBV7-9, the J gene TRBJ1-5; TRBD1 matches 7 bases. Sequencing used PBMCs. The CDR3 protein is CASSLGGTDNQPQHF. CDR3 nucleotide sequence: TGTGCCAGCAGCTTAGGTGGGACAGACAATCAGCCCCAGCATTTT. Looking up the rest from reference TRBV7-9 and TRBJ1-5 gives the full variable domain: DTGVSQNPRHKITKRGQNVTFRCDPISEHNRLYWYRQTLGQGPEFLTYFQNEAQLEKSRLLSDRFSAERPKGSFSTLEIQRTEQGDSAMYLCASSLGGTDNQPQHFGDGTRLSIL.